A single sample gave rise to the 4 T cell receptor beta chains below, sequenced in a study of regulatory dendritic cells for organ transplantation. Clones were sequenced by immunoSEQ multiplex PCR, and TCRdb holds only the in-frame ones, with some missing. This table has under 40,000 clones, approximately 90% appearing once. The sequenced sample consisted of naive CD8+ T cells from blood. Indicated subset: CD45RA+ naive T cells. The origin of the receptors is a human donor in good health.

The chain recombines TRBV13 with TRBJ2-3; D is ambiguous. Deletions cut 2 bases from V and 2 bases from J, with 5 bases between. This CDR3 has 13 amino acids. Germline lookup yields CDR1 PRHDT and CDR2 FYEKMQ (reference sequence). CDR3 sequence (DNA): TGTGCCAGCAGCTTATACAACACAGATACGCAGTATTTT. Translating it yields CASSLYNTDTQYF.

V and J are TRBV11-1 and TRBJ2-3, with D uncertain. The V end was cut by 1 base, the J end by 2 bases, with 10 bases between. This CDR3 comprises 15 residues. Germline CDR1 is SGHAT and CDR2 is FQDESV (reference sequence). The CDR3 region has the DNA TGTGCCAGCAGCTTAGAGATGTCGGACACAGATACGCAGTATTTT. It codes for CASSLEMSDTDTQYF. The full variable domain, completed using reference TRBV11-1 and TRBJ2-3, is EAEVAQSPRYKITEKSQAVAFWCDPISGHATLYWYRQILGQGPELLVQFQDESVVDDSQLPKDRFSAERLKGVDSTLKIQPAELGDSAMYLCASSLEMSDTDTQYFGPGTRLTVL.

This clone was seen only a few times. The genes are TRBV5-8 and TRBJ2-1; TRBD2 agrees at 9 bases. V trimming: 4 bases; J trimming: 8 bases; junction bases outside the gene matches: 10. The CDR3 runs 15 residues. The V gene's germline CDR1 is SGHTS and CDR2 YDEGEE. CDR3 region: CASSLGSSGMDEQFF. CDR3 in DNA: TGTGCCAGCAGCCTTGGGTCTAGCGGGATGGATGAGCAGTTCTTC. Full variable domain (missing parts from reference TRBV5-8 and TRBJ2-1): EAGVTQSPTHLIKTRGQQATLRCSPISGHTSVYWYQQALGLGLQFLLWYDEGEERNRGNFPPRFSGRQFPNYSSELNVNALELEDSALYLCASSLGSSGMDEQFFGPGTRLTVL.

This clone was recorded a few times. The chain is built from TRBV7-8 and TRBJ1-5, with D perhaps matching TRBD1 (5 bases). The ends were cut back, 4 bases at V and 5 bases at J, with 9 bases in the middle. In germline, CDR1 is SGHVS, CDR2 FQNEAQ. This CDR3 is 13 amino acids long. The CDR3 reads CASSYDSYQPQHF. The CDR3 nucleotides are TGTGCCAGCAGCTATGACAGTTATCAGCCCCAGCATTTT.